This T cell receptor (beta chain) appears in the sequencing data of a study of blood T cell repertoires in COVID-19. Study context: Both acute and convalescent COVID-19 samples were obtained from the United States, Italy and Spain. PBMCs, B-cell-depleted T cells, or T cells provided the cDNA or gDNA that made up the material.

This CDR3 contains 14 residues. Germline V gene data show CDR1 as SGHNT and CDR2 as YYREEE (reference sequence). With respect to this clone: A much larger clone differs by one base, so this may be a read error.

How the authors handled the data: Nucleated cell number was recorded as an estimate derived from reference gene primer amplification. TCRdb's table, derived via immunoSEQ multiplex PCR, lists solely in-frame clones and lacks some. That table is the source of V, J and clone size, and D and trimming were worked out from the DNA. Of 200,000 to 250,000 clones listed, 84% are singletons. The chain uses TRBV5-4 and TRBJ2-5, with 10 bases fitting TRBD2. Source material: peripheral blood. The source is a man in his fifties or sixties with active or convalescent COVID-19. The CDR3: CVSSLLAGRGTQYF. DNA for the CDR3: TGTGTCAGCAGCTTACTAGCGGGGAGGGGGACCCAGTACTTC. Supplemented by reference TRBV5-4 and TRBJ2-5, the full variable domain reads ETGVTQSPTHLIKTRGQQVTLRCSSQSGHNTVSWYQQALGQGPQFIFQYYREEENGRGNFPPRFSGLQFPNYSSELNVNALELDDSALYLCVSSLLAGRGTQYFGPGTRLLVL.